Listed below are T cell receptor beta chains from one sample, sequenced in a study of STAT5B mutations in CD4+ large granular lymphocyte leukemia. TCRdb's copy holds only in-frame clones and misses some; the assay was immunoSEQ multiplex PCR. Here the sample spans nearly 30,000 clones, 65% to 80% being singletons. The sequenced sample was CD4+ T cells from blood buffy coats. The receptors stem from a human donor in good health. Both conserved end residues are part of each CDR3. Each record gives: CDR3 DNA, CDR3 protein, D gene, J gene, clone size, V gene. D genes are given only for firm matches. Rows may omit the clone size; those that give it use once, few, many or a size class.

TGTGCCAGCAGCTTAGAGGGTCTGAACACCGGGGAGCTGTTTTTT CASSLEGLNTGELFF . TRBJ2-2 . TRBV7-2
TGTGCCAGCTCACCAACGGGACAGGGGGGAGGTCAGCCCCAGCATTTT CASSPTGQGGGQPQHF TRBD1 TRBJ1-5 . TRBV18
TGTGCCAGCAGCCTGGATCAGGAGGCAAGGGCCCAGTACTTC CASSLDQEARAQYF . TRBJ2-5 . TRBV5-7
TGTGCCAGCAGCCGTGGGGGAAATGGCTACACCTTC CASSRGGNGYTF . TRBJ1-2 few TRBV27
TGTGCCAGCAGCTTTGGATACAATGAGCAGTTCTTC CASSFGYNEQFF . TRBJ2-1 . TRBV5-4
TGTGCCAGCAGTACGGGACAGGTCCAAGAGACCCAGTACTTC CASSTGQVQETQYF TRBD1 TRBJ2-5 . TRBV5-4
TGTGCCAGCAGCTTAATGGCGGGTCAGGCCCCCTTC CASSLMAGQAPF . TRBJ1-2 . TRBV7-2
TGTGCCAGTAGTCTTGGAGCGGGGGTCGCAGATACGCAGTATTTT CASSLGAGVADTQYF TRBD2 TRBJ2-3 . TRBV19
TGCAGCGTTGGGGACAGAACCACAGATATGCAGTATTTT CSVGDRTTDMQYF TRBD1 TRBJ2-3 once TRBV29-1
TGTGCCAGCTTGGGACGGTTGAACACTGAAGCTTTCTTT CASLGRLNTEAFF . TRBJ1-1 . TRBV6-1
TGTGCCAGCAGCCTGGACCGGGGGACAGATACGCAGTATTTT CASSLDRGTDTQYF . TRBJ2-3 . TRBV7-2
TGTGCCAGTAGTATGGAGGGGACAGATACGCAGTATTTT CASSMEGTDTQYF . TRBJ2-3 . TRBV19
TGTGCCAGCAGCCAAGAACTAGCGGGGGGGACCCAAGAGACCCAGTACTTC CASSQELAGGTQETQYF TRBD2 TRBJ2-5 few TRBV4-2
TGTGCCAGTAGTATCATAGGGGGCGCGGGGTCACCCCTCCACTTT CASSIIGGAGSPLHF TRBD1 TRBJ1-6 . TRBV19
TGTGCCAGCAGACTACAGGGTTACGAGACCCAGTACTTC CASRLQGYETQYF . TRBJ2-5 . TRBV6-5
TGTGCCAGCAGTTCCCGGACATCATACGACACTGAAGCTTTCTTT CASSSRTSYDTEAFF . TRBJ1-1 . TRBV6-6
TGTGCCAGCAGTGGGGACGGCAATCAGCCCCAGCATTTT CASSGDGNQPQHF . TRBJ1-5 few TRBV2
TGTGCCAGCAGCTTATTCCAGGGGACAGATACGCAGTATTTT CASSLFQGTDTQYF . TRBJ2-3 . TRBV7-2
TGCGCCAGCAGCCAGAAAGGACAGGGTATTCCTGGGGCCAACGTCCTGACTTTC CASSQKGQGIPGANVLTF TRBD1 TRBJ2-6 . TRBV4-1
TGTGCCAGCAGCTTAGACGGCTACCAAGAGACCCAGTACTTC CASSLDGYQETQYF . TRBJ2-5 . TRBV11-1